The 20 T cell receptor beta chains in this list originate from one sample, sequenced in a study of blood T cells in healthy people across ages (dated by TCRdb to between 2014 and 2016). Library creation used 5' RACE. The reads were generated on an Illumina HiSeq 2500. A second roughly 7 to 11 cycle PCR used a sample-barcoded 5' primer and a J-beta primer mix. Clones were called with MiXCR by TCRdb after fastp trimmed the public reads at Q25, and only in-frame beta chains were retained. Rows are unified per CDR3 protein, each entry keeping the most common DNA and genes. This sample comprises roughly 1,500,000 distinct CDR3 sequences, almost 35% of them detected only once. Clones ranked in the top ten supply 11% of the sample. Sample: blood. All receptors come from a woman in her 30s in good health.

This rearrangement joins TRBV5-1 to TRBJ2-5; 9 nucleotides match TRBD1. Trimming removed 0 bases from V and 7 bases from J; junction bases left unmatched: 7. CDR3 length equals 15 residues. Germline V gives CDR1 SGHRS, CDR2 YFSETQ. CDR3 sequence: CASSLGDRDGGTQYF. The CDR3 DNA sequence: TGCGCCAGCAGCTTGGGGGACAGGGATGGGGGGACCCAGTACTTC. Supplemented by reference TRBV5-1 and TRBJ2-5, the full variable domain reads KAGVTQTPRYLIKTRGQQVTLSCSPISGHRSVSWYQQTPGQGLQFLFEYFSETQRNKGNFPGRFSGRQFSNSRSEMNVSTLELGDSALYLCASSLGDRDGGTQYFGPGTRLLVL.

The genes are TRBV6-2 or TRBV6-3 and TRBJ1-1; D is perhaps TRBD1 (5 bases). The CDR3 consists of 15 residues. Germline CDR1 and CDR2: MNHEY and SVGEGT. V was pared by 5 bases and J by 2 bases, with 15 bases between. CDR3 protein: CASSPGGDGNTEAFF. In nucleotides, the CDR3 is TGTGCCAGCAGTCCCGGGGGTGATGGAAACACTGAAGCTTTCTTT.

This clonotype was recorded many times. The genes are TRBV29-1 and TRBJ2-1, with no clear D. Trimming left V 2 bases short and J 4 bases short, with 15 bases between. The CDR3 sequence is 15 residues long. Germline V gives CDR1 SQVTM, CDR2 ANQGSEA. CDR3 protein: CSVELMGSRYNEQFF. The CDR3, as DNA: TGCAGCGTTGAACTCATGGGGTCGCGGTACAATGAGCAGTTCTTC.

V and J are TRBV29-1 and TRBJ2-1; 11 bases line up with TRBD2. The V gene end was trimmed by 3 bases and the J gene end by 6 bases; junction bases not matched to a gene: 7. CDR1 SQVTM and CDR2 ANQGSEA come from the germline V gene. There are 15 residues in the CDR3. CDR3 in DNA: TGCAGCGTTGAGATAGCGGGAGGGCCTTTCAATGAGCAGTTCTTC. Its translation is CSVEIAGGPFNEQFF.

The chain combines TRBV27 with TRBJ2-7; D call uncertain. Between the trimmed V and J ends, which lost 0 bases and 1 base, there was a span of 10 bases. The CDR3 totals 15 residues. Germline V gene sequence: CDR1 MNHEY, CDR2 SMNVEV (reference sequence). The DNA for the CDR3 is TGTGCCAGCAGTTTATCCCCCGCAAAATCCTACGAGCAGTACTTC. This translates into CASSLSPAKSYEQYF.

This clonotype came up a few times. The chain couples TRBV20-1 to TRBJ2-1; D gene unclear. V dropped 3 bases and J dropped 0 bases, with 9 bases sitting between them. From germline, CDR1 is DFQATT and CDR2 SNEGSKA (reference sequence). This CDR3 is 14 amino acids long. The CDR3 is CSASQRYSYNEQFF. The CDR3 bases are TGCAGTGCTAGTCAACGGTACTCCTACAATGAGCAGTTCTTC.

As for this clonotype: The germline gene is not matched at one end of the junction; a read error may be the cause. The rearrangement uses TRBV11-2 and TRBJ2-1; D is ambiguous. The CDR3 runs 14 residues. Germline CDR1 SGHAT, CDR2 FQNNGV. CDR3 protein: CASSLGGSNNEQFF. The DNA for the CDR3 is TGTGCCAGCAGCTTAGGTGGCTCCAACAATGAGCAGTTCTTC.

The table lists this clonotype with a few counts. This chain joins TRBV2 and TRBJ1-5; 8 nucleotides align to TRBD1. V lost 8 bases, J lost 4 bases, and 7 bases stayed unmatched. This CDR3 is built from 14 residues. Per the germline V gene, CDR1 is SNHLY and CDR2 is FYNNEI. The CDR3 DNA is TGTGCCAGCGGACAGGGTGGAGGGAATCAGCCCCAGCATTTT. Translated, it gives CASGQGGGNQPQHF.

The chain links TRBV20-1 to TRBJ2-1; TRBD2 is a possible D gene (5 bases). CDR1 and CDR2 from the germline V gene are DFQATT and SNEGSKA (reference sequence). The length of the CDR3 is 14 residues. V lost 5 bases to trimming and J lost 4 bases, with 15 bases between them. This chain's CDR3 is CSAVSGAIYNEQFF. CDR3 nucleotides: TGCAGTGCTGTGAGCGGCGCCATATACAATGAGCAGTTCTTC.

V gene TRBV20-1 combines with J gene TRBJ2-3; 12 bases line up with TRBD2. Trimming at V came to 6 bases and at J to 3 bases, leaving 7 bases not matched to a gene. Germline assignment: CDR1 DFQATT and CDR2 SNEGSKA (reference sequence). The CDR3 has 15 residues. The CDR3 nucleotides read TGCAGTGCCCTCCCGACTAGCGGGAGAACAGATACGCAGTATTTT. Its protein is CSALPTSGRTDTQYF.

The rearrangement uses TRBV6-5 and TRBJ2-7; 12 positions match TRBD2. The junction had 8 bases not matched to a gene; V was cut back by 4 bases and J by 4 bases. CDR1 and CDR2 (germline): MNHEY, SVGAGI. The CDR3 is 16 residues long. The CDR3 DNA sequence: TGTGCCAGCAGTTCGCGACTAGCGGGAGCTGAGTACGAGCAGTACTTC. This encodes CASSSRLAGAEYEQYF.

This clonotype was counted a few times. The chain carries TRBV15 and TRBJ1-1; D is unresolved. CDR1 and CDR2 (germline): LNHNV, YYDKDF (reference sequence). Trimming shortened V by 0 bases and J by 5 bases, and 7 bases separated the two germline ends. The CDR3 length is 13 residues. Here the CDR3 DNA reads TGTGCCACCAGCAGAGATCGGGTAACTGAAGCTTTCTTT. Translating it yields CATSRDRVTEAFF.

In its sample, this clonotype was seen a few times. The V gene is TRBV6-6, the J gene TRBJ2-6; no definite D call. Trimming removed 8 bases at V and 2 bases at J, with 7 bases between. The CDR3 has 13 amino acids. CDR1 and CDR2 (germline): MNHNY, SVGAGI (reference sequence). CDR3 sequence (DNA): TGTGCCAGCGGGTTAACTGGGGCCAACGTCCTGACTTTC. Amino acids: CASGLTGANVLTF.

The chain recombines TRBV4-1 with TRBJ2-7; 8 bases are shared with TRBD1. CDR1 and CDR2 (germline): MGHRA, YSYEKL. V was pared by 1 base and J by 7 bases, with 6 bases of the junction left unmatched. This CDR3 has 14 residues. Here the CDR3 reads CASSQGQGLWEQYF. In nucleotides, the CDR3 is TGCGCCAGCAGCCAAGGACAGGGGCTATGGGAGCAGTACTTC.

The rearrangement uses TRBV29-1 and TRBJ2-5; 9 bases are shared with TRBD2. Germline CDR1 reads SQVTM; CDR2 reads ANQGSEA. The CDR3 spans 14 residues. With 4 bases clipped from V and 4 bases from J, the junction kept 7 bases outside the gene matches. CDR3: CSVAGRGRGETQYF. The CDR3 bases are TGCAGCGTTGCAGGTCGCGGGAGGGGAGAGACCCAGTACTTC.

The chain links TRBV7-6 to TRBJ2-7, with a tentative D call TRBD1 (5 bases). Germline V gene sequence: CDR1 SGHVS, CDR2 FNYEAQ. The CDR3 contains 14 residues. Trimming removed 4 bases from V and 5 bases from J, with 15 bases in between. In DNA, the CDR3 is TGTGCCAGCAGCTCCTCGGACACGGATGACGAGCAGTACTTC. It is translated as CASSSSDTDDEQYF.

This clonotype has just a few counts. J is TRBJ1-2 and V is TRBV7-9; no firm D call. The CDR3 is 14 amino acids. Germline V gene lookup returns CDR1 SEHNR and CDR2 FQNEAQ (reference sequence). V gave up 4 bases and J gave up 6 bases, with 15 bases separating them. As DNA, the CDR3 is TGTGCCAGCAGCTCCAGTGTGTCGCAAAATGGCTACACCTTC. Its translation: CASSSSVSQNGYTF. Full variable domain (outside the CDR3, taken from reference TRBV7-9 and TRBJ1-2): DTGVSQNPRHKITKRGQNVTFRCDPISEHNRLYWYRQTLGQGPEFLTYFQNEAQLEKSRLLSDRFSAERPKGSFSTLEIQRTEQGDSAMYLCASSSSVSQNGYTFGSGTRLTVV.

The chain uses TRBV27 and TRBJ1-1, with TRBD1 matching 8 bases. Germline V gene lookup returns CDR1 MNHEY and CDR2 SMNVEV (reference sequence). The V gene end was trimmed by 5 bases and the J gene end by 3 bases; junction bases not matched to a gene: 14. The CDR3 has 17 residues. For the CDR3, the DNA is TGTGCCAGCAGTGATAGACGGACAGGGAGAAAGGACACTGAAGCTTTCTTT. Translated: CASSDRRTGRKDTEAFF.

The chain recombines TRBV11-2 with TRBJ2-7, with 7 bases identical to TRBD1. CDR3 length: 15 residues. V shed 4 bases and J 2 bases; nucleotides not matched to a gene: 8. Germline values: CDR1 SGHAT, CDR2 FQNNGV. CDR3 sequence reads: CASSSSRDRAYEQYF. Written as DNA, the CDR3 is TGTGCCAGCAGCTCGTCCCGGGACAGAGCCTACGAGCAGTACTTC.

In its sample, this clonotype was seen a few times. In DNA form, the CDR3 reads TGTGCCAGCAGTTCCTTGGGACTAGCGGGGGGCACAGATACGCAGTATTTT. It specifies CASSSLGLAGGTDTQYF. The V gene is TRBV27, the J gene TRBJ2-3; 14 bases are a match to TRBD2. The CDR3 has 17 residues. Per germline, CDR1 MNHEY and CDR2 SMNVEV (reference sequence). With V trimmed by 4 bases and J by 1 base, 4 bases remained unmatched.